Listed below are T cell receptor beta chains from one sample, sequenced in a study. Each CDR3 protein gets one entry after TCRdb re-called the RT-PCR reads with MiXCR. The table lists about 680,000 distinct CDR3 sequences, approximately 15% of them singletons. The sample consisted of memory CD4+ T cells from blood. These receptors were collected from a female donor in good health, serving as a healthy control. The CDR3 runs from the conserved cysteine through the conserved F or W. Fields, in order: CDR3 protein, J gene, clone size, D gene, V gene. D genes are given only for firm matches. Clone size, where shown, is once, few, many, or a class for clones that have expanded.

cdr3_aa: CASSTTDRVRAFF; j_call: TRBJ1-1; clone_size: few; d_call: TRBD1; v_call: TRBV5-6
cdr3_aa: CATSDERGSSYNEQFF; j_call: TRBJ2-1; clone_size: .; d_call: TRBD2; v_call: TRBV24-1
cdr3_aa: CASSMGAEAEAFF; j_call: TRBJ1-1; clone_size: .; d_call: .; v_call: TRBV12-3/TRBV12-4
cdr3_aa: CSVEGGGLAGSYEQYF; j_call: TRBJ2-7; clone_size: few; d_call: TRBD2; v_call: TRBV29-1
cdr3_aa: CSAGLPGTGAQETQYF; j_call: TRBJ2-5; clone_size: .; d_call: .; v_call: TRBV20-1
cdr3_aa: CASSPPLGGRNTGELFF; j_call: TRBJ2-2; clone_size: .; d_call: .; v_call: TRBV6-1
cdr3_aa: CASSQERWAQETQYF; j_call: TRBJ2-5; clone_size: many; d_call: .; v_call: TRBV4-3
cdr3_aa: CASSLVGGSGRAWEQFF; j_call: TRBJ2-1; clone_size: .; d_call: TRBD2; v_call: TRBV7-2
cdr3_aa: CASSPLIQETQYF; j_call: TRBJ2-5; clone_size: few; d_call: .; v_call: TRBV18
cdr3_aa: CAISVGTGGAETQYF; j_call: TRBJ2-5; clone_size: .; d_call: TRBD1; v_call: TRBV10-3
cdr3_aa: CASNAQGANTEAFF; j_call: TRBJ1-1; clone_size: many; d_call: TRBD1; v_call: TRBV6-6
cdr3_aa: CASSLSDSNTEAFF; j_call: TRBJ1-1; clone_size: few; d_call: .; v_call: TRBV12-3/TRBV12-4
cdr3_aa: CASSPRTGTSGGAKNIQYF; j_call: TRBJ2-4; clone_size: many; d_call: TRBD2; v_call: TRBV3-1
cdr3_aa: CATSRTGNSNQPQHF; j_call: TRBJ1-5; clone_size: few; d_call: TRBD1; v_call: TRBV15
cdr3_aa: CASSSPPGAPYNEQFF; j_call: TRBJ2-1; clone_size: .; d_call: .; v_call: TRBV5-1
cdr3_aa: CASSQVGTGSAGELFF; j_call: TRBJ2-2; clone_size: .; d_call: TRBD1; v_call: TRBV14
cdr3_aa: CASSFQQVSNQPQHF; j_call: TRBJ1-5; clone_size: many; d_call: .; v_call: TRBV12-3/TRBV12-4
cdr3_aa: CASSSGWGFMNTEAFF; j_call: TRBJ1-1; clone_size: .; d_call: .; v_call: TRBV5-1
cdr3_aa: CASSLSYRGGNEKLFF; j_call: TRBJ1-4; clone_size: few; d_call: .; v_call: TRBV12-3/TRBV12-4
cdr3_aa: CASMEAGLYEQYF; j_call: TRBJ2-7; clone_size: .; d_call: .; v_call: TRBV6-2/TRBV6-3
cdr3_aa: CASSKTDVGSYNEQFF; j_call: TRBJ2-1; clone_size: many; d_call: .; v_call: TRBV11-2
cdr3_aa: CASSVAVGNTIYF; j_call: TRBJ1-3; clone_size: few; d_call: .; v_call: TRBV9
cdr3_aa: CASSLISGAGSNEKLFF; j_call: TRBJ1-4; clone_size: few; d_call: .; v_call: TRBV5-5
cdr3_aa: CASSSLAGVGNEQFF; j_call: TRBJ2-1; clone_size: many; d_call: TRBD2; v_call: TRBV6-6
cdr3_aa: CASSLAVIYEQYF; j_call: TRBJ2-7; clone_size: many; d_call: .; v_call: TRBV7-2
cdr3_aa: CSVGQGETQAFF; j_call: TRBJ1-1; clone_size: .; d_call: TRBD1; v_call: TRBV29-1
cdr3_aa: CSARAQEGGGYGYTF; j_call: TRBJ1-2; clone_size: few; d_call: .; v_call: TRBV20-1
cdr3_aa: CASSLGDRYSNQPQHF; j_call: TRBJ1-5; clone_size: many; d_call: .; v_call: TRBV5-1
cdr3_aa: CASSRVSVAFF; j_call: TRBJ1-1; clone_size: few; d_call: .; v_call: TRBV28
cdr3_aa: CASSQDGRAGNTIYF; j_call: TRBJ1-3; clone_size: .; d_call: .; v_call: TRBV4-3
cdr3_aa: CASRSTSGRLDEQFF; j_call: TRBJ2-1; clone_size: .; d_call: TRBD2; v_call: TRBV6-5
cdr3_aa: CASSTGAPGTETQYF; j_call: TRBJ2-3; clone_size: once; d_call: .; v_call: TRBV7-3
cdr3_aa: CASSSPPPQRQNTEAFF; j_call: TRBJ1-1; clone_size: .; d_call: .; v_call: TRBV11-2
cdr3_aa: CSAMDRTTDTQYF; j_call: TRBJ2-3; clone_size: .; d_call: .; v_call: TRBV20-1
cdr3_aa: CSAPRDSAYEQYF; j_call: TRBJ2-7; clone_size: many; d_call: .; v_call: TRBV20-1
cdr3_aa: CASSYSAGQPQHF; j_call: TRBJ1-5; clone_size: few; d_call: .; v_call: TRBV6-5
cdr3_aa: CASSYIRGGNNEQFF; j_call: TRBJ2-1; clone_size: once; d_call: TRBD2; v_call: TRBV6-2/TRBV6-3
cdr3_aa: CASSLYLQGAEGYTF; j_call: TRBJ1-2; clone_size: .; d_call: .; v_call: TRBV5-1
cdr3_aa: CASRRDFAGARDTQYF; j_call: TRBJ2-3; clone_size: .; d_call: TRBD2; v_call: TRBV27
cdr3_aa: CAWSVIHRGHHNYGYTF; j_call: TRBJ1-2; clone_size: few; d_call: .; v_call: TRBV30
cdr3_aa: CASSYDRVVTEAFF; j_call: TRBJ1-1; clone_size: many; d_call: TRBD1; v_call: TRBV5-1
cdr3_aa: CASSFYPDQETQYF; j_call: TRBJ2-5; clone_size: few; d_call: .; v_call: TRBV5-5
cdr3_aa: CATSREPSGDYEQYF; j_call: TRBJ2-7; clone_size: once; d_call: .; v_call: TRBV15
cdr3_aa: CASSYMASGQFNEKLFF; j_call: TRBJ1-4; clone_size: few; d_call: TRBD1; v_call: TRBV6-5
cdr3_aa: CASSGTGSSYNEQFF; j_call: TRBJ2-1; clone_size: .; d_call: TRBD1; v_call: TRBV24-1
cdr3_aa: CASSPPTSGFTDTQYF; j_call: TRBJ2-3; clone_size: few; d_call: TRBD2; v_call: TRBV18
cdr3_aa: CATVSDRSPQHF; j_call: TRBJ1-5; clone_size: .; d_call: .; v_call: TRBV15
cdr3_aa: CASSRRIVETQYF; j_call: TRBJ2-5; clone_size: .; d_call: .; v_call: TRBV7-2